This T cell receptor beta chain came from a study of TIL therapy for anti-PD-1-resistant metastatic lung cancer. Overall study context: Tumors were harvested before any PD-1/PD-L1 blockade.

Time point denoted: pre-treatment sample, taken before nivolumab and TIL therapy. Sequencing used immunoSEQ v3. Produced via immunoSEQ multiplex PCR; TCRdb's table is partial and in-frame only. The sample has 50,000 to 60,000 clones, about 81% seen once. The receptor comes from a person aged 25-79 years with non-small cell lung cancer. The material sequenced was blood, taken at baseline.

In nucleotides, the CDR3 is TGTGCCAGCAGCCGAGGGCTTGATAGTAATTCACCCCTCCACTTT. Protein: CASSRGLDSNSPLHF. The J gene is TRBJ1-6, the V gene TRBV7-9; D gene unclear. This CDR3 contains 15 residues. Per the germline V gene, CDR1 is SEHNR and CDR2 is FQNEAQ (reference sequence). With 5 bases removed from V and 6 bases from J, the gap between germline ends came to 14 bases. The entire variable domain, with the rest obtained from reference TRBV7-9 and TRBJ1-6, is as follows: DTGVSQNPRHKITKRGQNVTFRCDPISEHNRLYWYRQTLGQGPEFLTYFQNEAQLEKSRLLSDRFSAERPKGSFSTLEIQRTEQGDSAMYLCASSRGLDSNSPLHFGNGTRLTVT.